The 32 T cell receptor beta chains below all came from one sample that was sequenced in a study of T cells in localized non-small cell lung cancer. Some clones are missing from TCRdb's copy, which holds only in-frame ones; the method was immunoSEQ multiplex PCR. The repertoire holds 30,000 to 35,000 clones, 93% seen once, with 6.5% to 10% in the top ten. The sample here was peripheral blood, taken before any cancer treatment. The source of these receptors is a female donor at least 60 years old with stage I lung adenocarcinoma.

The V gene is TRBV6-6, the J gene TRBJ1-5, with D hard to call. Trimming pared 0 bases from V and 4 bases from J, leaving 7 bases between. Germline V gene sequence: CDR1 MNHNY, CDR2 SVGAGI (reference sequence). The CDR3 is made up of 14 amino acids. The CDR3 sequence: CASSYSGGNQPQHF. The DNA for the CDR3 is TGTGCCAGCAGTTACTCCGGCGGTAATCAGCCCCAGCATTTT.

The CDR3 coding sequence is TGCAGTGCTACCCCGTCCGGACCCCAGCATTTT. Protein: CSATPSGPQHF. The rearrangement links TRBV20-1 to TRBJ1-5; D not resolved. Germline V lookup: CDR1 DFQATT, CDR2 SNEGSKA (reference sequence). The CDR3 covers 11 residues. V was clipped by 4 bases and J by 10 bases, with 11 bases between them.

The chain uses TRBV10-3 and TRBJ1-1; 8 nucleotides agree with TRBD1. V dropped 4 bases and J dropped 0; count of bases not matched to a gene: 1. The germline CDR1 and CDR2 sequences are ENHRY and SYGVKD. The CDR3 spans 14 residues. The CDR3 sequence is CAISGQGMNTEAFF. In nucleotides, the CDR3 is TGTGCCATCAGTGGACAGGGGATGAACACTGAAGCTTTCTTT.

V and J are TRBV7-4 and TRBJ1-4, with TRBD1 as a possible D gene (6 bases). This CDR3 region has 15 residues. Deletions cut 5 bases from V and 7 bases from J, with 17 bases between. Germline lookup yields CDR1 SGHVT and CDR2 SQSDAQ. The CDR3 sequence is CASSTDSPKGEKLFF. As DNA, the CDR3 is TGTGCCAGCAGCACGGACAGCCCCAAGGGTGAAAAACTGTTTTTT. Variable domain in full (rest from reference TRBV7-4 and TRBJ1-4): GAGVSQSPRYKVAKRGRDVALRCDSISGHVTLYWYRQTLGQGSEVLTYSQSDAQRDKSGRPSGRFSAERPERSVSTLKIQRTEQGDSAVYLCASSTDSPKGEKLFFGSGTQLSVL.

The chain has TRBV10-1 and TRBJ1-1; D might be TRBD1 (5 bases). From germline, CDR1 is WNHNN and CDR2 SYGVQD (reference sequence). V was shortened by 6 bases and J by 1 base, with 9 bases between the two germline ends. The CDR3 length is 13 residues. CDR3 protein: CASRSGGNTEAFF. CDR3 in DNA: TGCGCCAGCAGGAGTGGGGGGAACACTGAAGCTTTCTTT.

This chain links TRBV19 with TRBJ2-1; 8 bases match TRBD1. CDR1 and CDR2 from the germline V gene are LNHDA and SQIVND (reference sequence). The ends lost 7 bases at V and 4 bases at J; junction bases unmatched: 6. This CDR3 has 14 residues. DNA of the CDR3: TGTGCCAGTAACGACAGGGGCAAATACAATGAGCAGTTCTTC. Translated: CASNDRGKYNEQFF.

The V gene is TRBV4-2, the J gene TRBJ2-1, with TRBD2 matching over 13 bases. The CDR3 runs to 15 residues. Germline-derived CDR1 and CDR2 are LGHNA and YNFKEQ. Trimming removed 4 bases from V and 10 bases from J; junction bases left unmatched: 7. CDR3 nucleotide sequence: TGTGCCAGCAGCCTAGGACTAGCGGGAGTCGAGGAGCAGTTCTTC. This encodes CASSLGLAGVEEQFF.

V usage is TRBV20-1 and J usage is TRBJ1-1; D gene ambiguous. Germline V gene lookup returns CDR1 DFQATT and CDR2 SNEGSKA (reference sequence). The V end lost 3 bases, the J end lost 6 bases, and 8 bases lay between the germline ends. CDR3 length: 11 residues. Here the CDR3 DNA reads TGCAGTGCTAGCGGGGTCGCTGAAGCTTTCTTT. Translation gives CSASGVAEAFF.

This chain connects TRBV7-9 to TRBJ1-4; D may be TRBD1 (5 bases). Germline V gives CDR1 SEHNR, CDR2 FQNEAQ (reference sequence). The CDR3 is made up of 15 amino acids. V lost 5 bases to trimming and J lost 7 bases, with 17 bases between them. The CDR3 coding sequence is TGTGCCAGCAGCCTCACCCGGGGGGGGAGTGAAAAACTGTTTTTT. It encodes CASSLTRGGSEKLFF.

This clone has only one observation. The V gene is TRBV6-1, the J gene TRBJ2-3, with 10 bases aligning to TRBD1. The CDR3 is made up of 16 amino acids. Losses at the gene ends were 4 bases for V and 6 bases for J; bases not matched to a gene: 10. Per the germline V gene, CDR1 is MNHNS and CDR2 is SASEGT. The DNA for the CDR3 is TGTGCCAGCAGTGTGAAACCGGGACAGGGGTCGGATACGCAGTATTTT. Its protein is CASSVKPGQGSDTQYF.

A single count supports this clone. The V call is TRBV5-1, the J call TRBJ1-1; TRBD1 agrees at 9 bases. The CDR3 is made up of 16 amino acids. V was pared by 2 bases and J by 7 bases, with 12 bases of the junction left unmatched. Germline CDR1 and CDR2: SGHRS and YFSETQ. The CDR3 DNA sequence: TGCGCCAGCAGCTTCTCCTTGACAGGGGGGTTAAATGAAGCTTTCTTT. Its protein product is CASSFSLTGGLNEAFF.

The chain combines TRBV30 with TRBJ2-3, with TRBD2 identical over 8 bases. Unmatched junction bases numbered 3, after V lost 3 bases and J lost 1 base. The length of the CDR3 is 14 residues. The germline gives CDR1 GTSNPN, CDR2 SVGIG (reference sequence). The CDR3, as DNA: TGTGCCTGGAGAGTGCGGGGGGGCACAGATACGCAGTATTTT. Translation: CAWRVRGGTDTQYF. The full variable domain, in which reference TRBV30 and TRBJ2-3 provide the parts outside the CDR3, is SQTIHQWPATLVQPVGSPLSLECTVEGTSNPNLYWYRQAAGRGLQLLFYSVGIGQISSEVPQNLSASRPQDRQFILSSKKLLLSDSGFYLCAWRVRGGTDTQYFGPGTRLTVL.

This chain joins TRBV29-1 and TRBJ1-5; D may be TRBD1 (6 bases). Trimming took off 4 bases at V and 2 bases at J, with 15 bases between the two ends. CDR1 is SQVTM and CDR2 is ANQGSEA in the germline V gene. CDR3 length: 15 residues. CDR3 amino acids: CSVAQGKMGNQPQHF. CDR3 nucleotides: TGCAGCGTTGCTCAGGGGAAGATGGGCAATCAGCCCCAGCATTTT.

The count of this clone is one. The chain recombines TRBV11-3 with TRBJ2-2; D unresolved. The germline V and J ends were trimmed by 2 bases and 0 bases, with 10 bases remaining between them. This CDR3 has 16 amino acids. Germline V gene lookup returns CDR1 SGHNT and CDR2 YENEEA. CDR3: CASSLYSTPNTGELFF. In nucleotides, the CDR3 is TGTGCCAGCAGCTTATACAGTACCCCGAACACCGGGGAGCTGTTTTTT.

The sample holds one count of this clone. The chain recombines TRBV7-2 with TRBJ1-3; D unclear. Germline V gene lookup returns CDR1 SGHTA and CDR2 FQGNSA. The CDR3 covers 16 residues. The germline V and J ends were trimmed by 0 bases and 0 bases, with 9 bases remaining between them. The CDR3 here is CASSLAYSNSGNTIYF. CDR3 in DNA: TGTGCCAGCAGCTTAGCGTACAGCAACTCTGGAAACACCATATATTTT.

V gene TRBV6-5 combines with J gene TRBJ1-2; TRBD1 agrees at 10 bases. V was pared by 6 bases and J by 1 base, with 5 bases of the junction left unmatched. The CDR3 length is 15 residues. The germline gives CDR1 MNHEY, CDR2 SVGAGI. This chain's CDR3 is CASSPGTGVNYGYTF. CDR3 sequence (DNA): TGTGCCAGCAGCCCCGGGACAGGGGTTAACTATGGCTACACCTTC.

The V gene is TRBV5-1, the J gene TRBJ2-7; perhaps TRBD1 as D (7 bases). Germline assignment: CDR1 SGHRS and CDR2 YFSETQ. CDR3 length: 16 amino acids. V was pared by 3 bases and J by 5 bases, with 21 bases between. The CDR3, as DNA: TGCGCCAGCAGCTGGGAACAGGGGAGAGGACTACACGAGCAGTACTTC. It translates to CASSWEQGRGLHEQYF. The full variable domain, rest sourced from reference TRBV5-1 and TRBJ2-7, is KAGVTQTPRYLIKTRGQQVTLSCSPISGHRSVSWYQQTPGQGLQFLFEYFSETQRNKGNFPGRFSGRQFSNSRSEMNVSTLELGDSALYLCASSWEQGRGLHEQYFGPGTRLTVT.

The CDR3 loop is CASSFSTGVYNEQFF. For the CDR3, the DNA is TGTGCCAGCAGCTTTAGCACAGGAGTTTACAATGAGCAGTTCTTC. The V call is TRBV7-8, the J call TRBJ2-1; possible D gene TRBD1, 5 bases. In germline, CDR1 is SGHVS, CDR2 FQNEAQ. The V end was cut by 3 bases, the J end by 4 bases, with 13 bases between. CDR3 length equals 15 residues.

The chain couples TRBV5-4 to TRBJ2-1, with TRBD2 as a possible D gene (6 bases). Germline loops: CDR1 SGHNT, CDR2 YYREEE (reference sequence). The CDR3 contains 13 residues. V was cut by 3 bases and J by 3 bases, with 7 bases left in between. The CDR3, as DNA: TGTGCCAGCAGCTGGGGGGACTACAATGAGCAGTTCTTC. This sequence encodes CASSWGDYNEQFF.

This chain connects TRBV5-6 to TRBJ2-7; 9 nucleotides align to TRBD1. The CDR3 contains 19 residues. Germline V gives CDR1 SGHDT, CDR2 YYEEEE. V lost 4 bases, J lost 3 bases, and 20 bases stayed unmatched. CDR3 region: CASSPTLSRQGVWGYEQYV. CDR3 bases: TGTGCCAGCAGCCCGACGCTTTCCCGACAGGGGGTGTGGGGCTACGAGCAGTACGTC.

The CDR3 DNA reads TGCGCCAGCAGCTTTAGCGGGAGTGATAACACAGATACGCAGTATTTT. Its protein is CASSFSGSDNTDTQYF. The rearrangement links TRBV5-1 to TRBJ2-3, with TRBD2 matching 9 bases. Germline CDR1 reads SGHRS; CDR2 reads YFSETQ. The CDR3 is 16 amino acids. J gave up 2 bases and V 2 bases, and 6 bases lay outside the gene matches.

The rearrangement joins TRBV10-3 to TRBJ1-4; D gene unclear. The CDR3 extends over 13 amino acids. V lost 0 bases to trimming and J lost 5 bases, with 4 bases between them. Germline loops: CDR1 ENHRY, CDR2 SYGVKD. CDR3 residues: CAISESQNEKLFF. The DNA of the CDR3 is TGTGCCATCAGTGAGTCCCAGAATGAAAAACTGTTTTTT.

The V and J genes are TRBV20-1 and TRBJ1-1; possibly TRBD1 for D (5 bases). The V gene lost 5 bases and the J gene lost 7 bases, with 8 bases spanning the gap. Germline V CDR1 and CDR2: DFQATT, SNEGSKA (reference sequence). CDR3 length: 10 residues. The chain's CDR3 is CSAPRGEAFF. CDR3 coding DNA: TGCAGTGCTCCGAGGGGTGAAGCTTTCTTT.

This clone has a single count. This chain links TRBV30 with TRBJ1-3; D not resolved. The CDR3 loop spans 12 amino acids. V lost 4 bases, J lost 0 bases, and 4 bases lay in between. Germline V gene lookup returns CDR1 GTSNPN and CDR2 SVGIG (reference sequence). CDR3 coding DNA: TGTGCCTGGACCCCCTCTGGAAACACCATATATTTT. This encodes CAWTPSGNTIYF.

V usage is TRBV7-9 and J usage is TRBJ2-4; D ambiguous. Trimming removed 4 bases at V and 4 bases at J, with 17 bases between. The CDR3 extends over 16 amino acids. The germline CDR1 and CDR2 sequences are SEHNR and FQNEAQ (reference sequence). In nucleotides, the CDR3 is TGTGCCAGCAGCTCCATCCCCCTCCAGTTGAAAAACATTCAGTACTTC. Protein sequence: CASSSIPLQLKNIQYF. Together with reference TRBV7-9 and TRBJ2-4, the CDR3 gives the full variable domain: DTGVSQNPRHKITKRGQNVTFRCDPISEHNRLYWYRQTLGQGPEFLTYFQNEAQLEKSRLLSDRFSAERPKGSFSTLEIQRTEQGDSAMYLCASSSIPLQLKNIQYFGAGTRLSVL.

The chain employs TRBV21-1 and TRBJ1-2; the table's D call TRBD1 went unverified against the DNA. TRBV21-1 is given as a pseudogene. The CDR3 is 15 residues long. DNA for the CDR3: TGTGCCAGCGGTAGGGGGTCACGGAAACCCTATGGCTACACCTTC. Its translation: CASGRGSRKPYGYTF.

The CDR3 spells CASSQGGQPQHF. The CDR3 coding sequence is TGTGCCAGCAGCCAGGGGGGTCAGCCCCAGCATTTT. The chain employs TRBV28 and TRBJ1-5, with TRBD1 matching 7 bases. CDR1 is MDHEN and CDR2 is SYDVKM in the germline V gene. V gave up 6 bases and J gave up 6 bases; unmatched junction bases: 2. The CDR3 spans 12 residues. Together with reference TRBV28 and TRBJ1-5, the CDR3 gives the full variable domain: DVKVTQSSRYLVKRTGEKVFLECVQDMDHENMFWYRQDPGLGLRLIYFSYDVKMKEKGDIPEGYSVSREKKERFSLILESASTNQTSMYLCASSQGGQPQHFGDGTRLSIL.

The chain links TRBV11-2 to TRBJ2-5, with 8 bases lining up with TRBD1. The J call may not be correct, given that the DNA end is closer to TRBJ2-7. The CDR3 covers 15 residues. The germline CDR1 and CDR2 sequences are SGHAT and FQNNGV. CDR3 amino acids: CASSPGQGYSYEQYF. In DNA form, the CDR3 reads TGTGCCAGCAGCCCCGGACAGGGTTACTCCTACGAGCAGTACTTC.

The chain links TRBV29-1 to TRBJ1-3; D perhaps matches TRBD1 (5 bases). Trimming left V 4 bases short and J 0 bases short, with 13 bases between. Germline CDR1 SQVTM, CDR2 ANQGSEA. There are 15 residues in the CDR3. CDR3 bases: TGCAGCGTTGTGGTCAGGGCTACCTCTGGAAACACCATATATTTT. It specifies CSVVVRATSGNTIYF.

The gene calls are TRBV4-3 and TRBJ1-3; D perhaps matches TRBD1 (5 bases). CDR3 size: 16 residues. V gave up 2 bases and J gave up 1 base, with 12 bases separating them. Germline lookup yields CDR1 LGHNA and CDR2 YSLEER. CDR3 sequence reads: CASSQSRVGSGNTIYF. The CDR3 DNA is TGCGCCAGCAGCCAATCCAGGGTCGGTTCTGGAAACACCATATATTTT.

V usage is TRBV25-1 and J usage is TRBJ1-5; D perhaps matches TRBD1 (5 bases). The germline V gene encodes CDR1 MGHDK and CDR2 SYGVNS. The CDR3 is made up of 14 amino acids. V lost 4 bases to trimming and J lost 5 bases, with 12 bases between them. The CDR3: CASSGDRLDQPQHF. DNA for the CDR3: TGTGCCAGCAGTGGGGACCGGTTAGATCAGCCCCAGCATTTT.

The chain uses TRBV4-3 and TRBJ2-7; TRBD2 matches 10 bases. Germline CDR1 reads LGHNA; CDR2 reads YSLEER. Losses at the gene ends were 6 bases for V and 4 bases for J; bases not matched to a gene: 6. CDR3 length equals 14 residues. This CDR3 reads CASSRVAGGYEQYF. In DNA form, the CDR3 reads TGCGCCAGCAGTAGGGTAGCGGGGGGTTACGAGCAGTACTTC.